These 5 T cell receptor beta chains originate from one sample sequenced in a study of blood T cells in healthy people across ages. Alongside a J-beta primer mix, a sample-barcoded 5' primer served in a second PCR lasting roughly 6 to 12 cycles. One entry per CDR3 protein, called by TCRdb with MiXCR from the 5' RACE reads. Among about 730,000 distinct CDR3 sequences, more than 40% were seen once, and the ten largest hold roughly 20%. Sequencing was done on a sample of blood. The receptors stem from a woman aged 60-75 years in good health.

This clonotype was counted many times. The chain employs TRBV29-1 and TRBJ2-3; the D gene could be TRBD1 or TRBD2 (5 bases each). The CDR3 totals 14 residues. V gave up 2 bases and J gave up 0 bases, with 9 bases separating them. The V gene's germline CDR1 is SQVTM and CDR2 ANQGSEA. The CDR3 nucleotides read TGCAGCGTTGAAAACCGGGACAGCACAGATACGCAGTATTTT. It specifies CSVENRDSTDTQYF.

The table lists this clonotype with a count of one. The junction does not match germline at one end; this may be a read error. The rearrangement joins TRBV24-1 to TRBJ2-5, with D tentatively TRBD2 (6 bases). The CDR3 spans 14 residues. The germline V gene encodes CDR1 KGHDR and CDR2 SFDVKD. CDR3 DNA: TGTACCACCAGTGATAGCTGGGGAGGAGAGACCCAGTACTTC. Its protein is CTTSDSWGGETQYF.

CDR3 sequence: CASSLFQRDTQYF. The CDR3 coding sequence is TGTGCCAGCAGTTTGTTCCAGAGGGATACGCAGTATTTT. The J gene is TRBJ2-3, the V gene TRBV27; D ambiguous. V shed 3 bases and J shed 6 bases, with 10 bases lying between them. The CDR3 contains 13 residues. The germline V gene has CDR1 MNHEY and CDR2 SMNVEV (reference sequence).

This clonotype turned up a few times. The CDR3 nucleotides read TGCGCCAGCGGACGGGGTGTCGGGACAGAATCCTACAATGAGCAGTTCTTC. Its translation is CASGRGVGTESYNEQFF. The V gene is TRBV5-1, the J gene TRBJ2-1; 7 bases match TRBD1. The CDR3 is made up of 17 amino acids. With 7 bases clipped from V and 1 base from J, the junction kept 14 bases outside the gene matches. Germline CDR1 and CDR2: SGHRS and YFSETQ.

This sequence joins TRBV21-1 and TRBJ2-3; no check of the table's D call, TRBD2, against the DNA was made. TRBV21-1 is designated a pseudogene. This CDR3 region has 14 residues. The CDR3 region is CARQMDYPADTQYF. The CDR3 DNA follows: TGTGCCCGCCAGATGGACTACCCCGCAGATACGCAGTATTTT.